What follows are 27 T cell receptor beta chains derived from one specimen sequenced in a study of blood T cell repertoires in COVID-19 (dated by TCRdb to 2020 to 2021). The library came from the immunoSEQ multiplex PCR assay. The table comes from immuneACCESS by way of TCRdb, which keeps in-frame sequences with V and J called. Part of the clones is missing from these tables; in studies checked, under half for an unresolved V gene and the rest for unknown reasons. Here the sample has about 150,000 clones; more than 80% occur a single time. The biggest ten clones account for 0.5% to 0.55% of the sample. Sample: peripheral blood. The receptors derive from a man between 45 and 60 years old with acute or convalescent COVID-19.

On this clone: The same CDR3 arises from other DNA sequences in this sample as well. This chain uses TRBV11-1 with TRBJ1-1; D gene uncertain. Germline assignment: CDR1 SGHAT and CDR2 FQDESV (reference sequence). The CDR3 spans 12 residues. Trimming stripped 5 bases from V and 1 base from J, with 5 bases between. The CDR3, as DNA: TGTGCCAGCAGCCATAGGAACACTGAAGCTTTCTTT. Translation: CASSHRNTEAFF.

This chain uses TRBV4-1 with TRBJ1-1; possibly TRBD1 for D (6 bases). There are 15 residues in the CDR3. Germline loops: CDR1 MGHRA, CDR2 YSYEKL. Trimming took off 5 bases at V and 0 bases at J, with 13 bases between the two ends. CDR3 protein: CASSFRDRMNTEAFF. DNA for the CDR3: TGCGCCAGCAGCTTCCGAGACAGGATGAACACTGAAGCTTTCTTT.

The chain uses TRBV6-1 and TRBJ1-6; 9 positions agree with TRBD1. Germline loops: CDR1 MNHNS, CDR2 SASEGT. The V gene end was trimmed by 4 bases and the J gene end by 1 base; junction bases not matched to a gene: 11. This CDR3 comprises 19 residues. The CDR3 DNA reads as TGTGCCAGCAGTGGAGTTAGAACAGGGGGCGTTTCCTATAATTCACCCCTCCACTTT. Translating gives CASSGVRTGGVSYNSPLHF.

This chain joins TRBV30 and TRBJ2-7; 7 bases line up with TRBD1. CDR1 GTSNPN and CDR2 SVGIG come from the germline V gene (reference sequence). This CDR3 is 14 amino acids long. Trimming removed 7 bases from V and 0 bases from J; junction bases left unmatched: 9. For the CDR3, the DNA is TGTGCCTCCCAGGGGGACAGAAGCTCCTACGAGCAGTACTTC. Translation gives CASQGDRSSYEQYF.

The rearrangement uses TRBV2 and TRBJ1-5; 9 positions match TRBD1. The CDR3 runs to 15 residues. The V segment lost 6 bases and the J segment 4 bases; nucleotides outside the gene matches: 7. Germline CDR1 and CDR2: SNHLY and FYNNEI. CDR3 in DNA: TGTGCCAGCAGCGAGGGACAGGGAGGGAATCAGCCCCAGCATTTT. It specifies CASSEGQGGNQPQHF.

For this clone: This sample also contains other DNA sequences that code for the same CDR3. V is TRBV28 and J is TRBJ1-2, with D maybe TRBD1 (5 bases). CDR3 size: 13 residues. Germline V CDR1 and CDR2: MDHEN, SYDVKM. The V gene lost 6 bases and the J gene lost 4 bases, with 12 bases spanning the gap. Here the CDR3 DNA reads TGTGCCAGCAGAAGAACAGGTAGCTATGGCTACACCTTC. Protein product: CASRRTGSYGYTF.

The J gene is TRBJ1-1, the V gene TRBV3-1 (or the pseudogene TRBV3-2); a weak D match, TRBD1 (5 bases). The CDR3 runs 14 residues. Germline V gives CDR1 LGHDT, CDR2 YNNKEL (reference sequence). V gave up 2 bases and J gave up 2 bases, with 9 bases separating them. In nucleotides, the CDR3 is TGTGCCAGCAGCCAACAGGGTTCTAACACTGAAGCTTTCTTT. Translated, it gives CASSQQGSNTEAFF.

This chain connects TRBV6-1 to TRBJ1-6; D unresolved. Trimming removed 1 base at V and 7 bases at J, with 17 bases between. The V gene's germline CDR1 is MNHNS and CDR2 SASEGT. This CDR3 has 17 amino acids. The CDR3 sequence is CASSEDTSTTGNSPLHF. Written as DNA, the CDR3 is TGTGCCAGCAGTGAAGATACGAGTACTACGGGGAATTCACCCCTCCACTTT.

V and J are TRBV7-2 and TRBJ1-5, with a tentative D call TRBD1 (5 bases). The CDR3 contains 14 residues. CDR1 is SGHTA and CDR2 is FQGNSA in the germline V gene. The ends were cut back, 5 bases at V and 4 bases at J, with 12 bases in the middle. The CDR3 protein is CASSTQGRNQPQHF. DNA for the CDR3: TGTGCCAGCAGCACTCAGGGTCGGAATCAGCCCCAGCATTTT. Complete variable domain (other parts from reference TRBV7-2 and TRBJ1-5): GAGVSQSPSNKVTEKGKDVELRCDPISGHTALYWYRQSLGQGLEFLIYFQGNSAPDKSGLPSDRFSAERTGGSVSTLTIQRTQQEDSAVYLCASSTQGRNQPQHFGDGTRLSIL.

On this clone: One end of the junction fails to match germline, which may point to a read error. The V and J genes are TRBV7-2 and TRBJ1-3; D is unclear. This CDR3 is 11 amino acids long. Germline V lookup: CDR1 SGHTA, CDR2 FQGNSA. CDR3 in amino acids: CWPMVERTIYF. Here the CDR3 DNA reads TGCTGGCCGATGGTGGAGCGCACCATATATTTT. The full variable domain, rest sourced from reference TRBV7-2 and TRBJ1-3, is GAGVSQSPSNKVTEKGKDVELRCDPISGHTALYWYRQSLGQGLEFLIYFQGNSAPDKSGLPSDRFSAERTGGSVSTLTIQRTQQEDSAVYLCWPMVERTIYFGEGSWLTVV.

The gene calls are TRBV30 and TRBJ1-1; no definite D call. CDR3 size: 15 residues. V was clipped by 3 bases and J by 1 base, with 15 bases between them. Germline V gives CDR1 GTSNPN, CDR2 SVGIG (reference sequence). DNA of the CDR3: TGTGCCTGGAGGGGTCAGCGACTTCGGAACACTGAAGCTTTCTTT. It translates to CAWRGQRLRNTEAFF.

V is TRBV10-3 and J is TRBJ2-3; D may be TRBD1 (6 bases). Per the germline V gene, CDR1 is ENHRY and CDR2 is SYGVKD. The CDR3 is 15 residues long. The ends were cut back, 0 bases at V and 4 bases at J, with 11 bases in the middle. The CDR3 reads CAISESLTGADTQYF. CDR3 coding DNA: TGTGCCATCAGTGAGTCCTTGACAGGAGCAGATACGCAGTATTTT.

The table lists this clone with a count of one. The rearrangement uses TRBV28 and TRBJ2-3; D uncertain. CDR1 MDHEN and CDR2 SYDVKM come from the germline V gene. The V end was cut by 3 bases, the J end by 5 bases, with 12 bases between. The CDR3 runs to 14 residues. The CDR3 DNA follows: TGTGCCAGCAGTTTGTTGACAATTAAAGATACGCAGTATTTT. It is translated as CASSLLTIKDTQYF.

This chain links TRBV6-2 or TRBV6-3 with TRBJ2-5; 8 bases match TRBD2. V trimming: 6 bases; J trimming: 3 bases; junction bases outside the gene matches: 24. The germline gives CDR1 MNHEY, CDR2 SVGEGT. The CDR3 spans 20 residues. CDR3 region: CASSRVPPSPGLGREETQYF. The CDR3 DNA sequence: TGTGCCAGCAGCCGAGTACCCCCTTCTCCGGGCCTCGGGAGGGAAGAGACCCAGTACTTC.

This clone was detected once. This chain joins TRBV30 and TRBJ1-5; D is ambiguous. Germline V gives CDR1 GTSNPN, CDR2 SVGIG (reference sequence). The CDR3 consists of 14 residues. Trimming pared 1 base from V and 2 bases from J, leaving 9 bases between. For the CDR3, the DNA is TGTGCCTGGAGTGCGGAGCACCGCAATCAGCCCCAGCATTTT. This sequence encodes CAWSAEHRNQPQHF.

The genes are TRBV5-6 and TRBJ2-1, with 9 bases fitting TRBD1. This CDR3 is 16 amino acids long. V trimming: 4 bases; J trimming: 2 bases; junction bases outside the gene matches: 7. Germline-derived CDR1 and CDR2 are SGHDT and YYEEEE. The CDR3 DNA sequence: TGTGCCAGCAGCATCCCTGGGACAGGGACCTACAATGAGCAGTTCTTC. Its protein is CASSIPGTGTYNEQFF.

The chain employs TRBV10-2 and TRBJ1-2; D remains unclear. V was clipped by 0 bases and J by 7 bases, with 9 bases between them. CDR1 is WSHSY and CDR2 is SAAADI in the germline V gene. This CDR3 has 13 residues. The CDR3 DNA follows: TGCGCCAGCAGTGAGTCAAGCTACGCTGGCTACACCTTC. It specifies CASSESSYAGYTF.

The genes are TRBV5-4 and TRBJ2-7, with 7 bases lining up with TRBD1. The V segment lost 4 bases and the J segment 8 bases; nucleotides outside the gene matches: 12. Germline V gene sequence: CDR1 SGHNT, CDR2 YYREEE (reference sequence). The CDR3 is 14 residues long. CDR3 DNA: TGTGCCAGCAGCCAGGACAGGAGATCTACGAAGCAGTACGTC. Protein product: CASSQDRRSTKQYV.

This chain uses TRBV9 with TRBJ2-1; TRBD2 is a possible D gene (7 bases). Germline loops: CDR1 SGDLS, CDR2 YYNGEE. Trimming took off 1 base at V and 6 bases at J, with 17 bases between the two ends. This CDR3 has 16 residues. CDR3 DNA: TGTGCCAGCAGCGTATCCCTAGCGGAGGGGGGCAATGAGCAGTTCTTC. Protein sequence: CASSVSLAEGGNEQFF.

The rearrangement uses TRBV6-5 and TRBJ1-6; 10 bases line up with TRBD1. This CDR3 region has 13 residues. Germline V gene sequence: CDR1 MNHEY, CDR2 SVGAGI. Trimming took 7 bases from V and 10 from J; bases not matched to a gene: 4. The CDR3 loop reads CASTGQGDSPLHF. The CDR3 DNA reads as TGTGCCAGCACAGGACAGGGGGACTCACCCCTCCACTTT.

This rearrangement joins TRBV4-2 to TRBJ1-6; tentatively, D is TRBD1 (5 bases). This CDR3 is 15 amino acids long. Trimming cost V 0 bases and J 7 bases, with 10 bases left between them. CDR1 and CDR2 from the germline V gene are LGHNA and YNFKEQ. The CDR3 here is CASSQDRDYNSPLHF. The CDR3 DNA is TGTGCCAGCAGCCAAGACAGGGATTACAATTCACCCCTCCACTTT.

This clone was seen just once. The chain combines TRBV7-3 with TRBJ1-3, with D maybe TRBD1 (5 bases). The CDR3 totals 16 residues. Trimming took 6 bases from V and 0 from J, leaving 15 bases between them. The germline gives CDR1 SGHTA, CDR2 FQGTGA. The chain's CDR3 is CASSQWGGGSGNTIYF. As DNA, the CDR3 is TGTGCCAGCAGTCAATGGGGCGGGGGCTCTGGAAACACCATATATTTT.

The chain recombines TRBV3-1 (or the pseudogene TRBV3-2) with TRBJ2-1; perhaps TRBD2 as D (6 bases). The CDR3 has 15 amino acids. The V end was cut by 7 bases, the J end by 10 bases, with 23 bases between. Germline V gene data show CDR1 as LGHDT and CDR2 as YNNKEL (reference sequence). CDR3 residues: CASTSTLAGRLEQFF. CDR3 DNA: TGTGCCAGCACCAGTACATTGGCGGGGCGGCTAGAGCAGTTCTTC.

The sample holds many counts of this clone. The chain combines TRBV27 with TRBJ2-7; the match to TRBD1 covers 8 bases. The ends lost 3 bases at V and 3 bases at J; junction bases unmatched: 4. The CDR3 consists of 14 residues. The germline CDR1 and CDR2 sequences are MNHEY and SMNVEV (reference sequence). In DNA, the CDR3 is TGTGCCAGCAGTTTCGGGACAGGCAACTACGAGCAGTACTTC. Translation gives CASSFGTGNYEQYF.

The chain uses TRBV6-2 or TRBV6-3 and TRBJ2-2; D perhaps matches TRBD2 (6 bases). V lost 0 bases and J lost 0, with 14 bases in between. The length of the CDR3 is 18 residues. Germline V gives CDR1 MNHEY, CDR2 SVGEGT. The CDR3: CASSYSPRASANTGELFF. In DNA form, the CDR3 reads TGTGCCAGCAGTTACTCGCCCAGAGCTAGCGCGAACACCGGGGAGCTGTTTTTT.

This rearrangement joins TRBV5-4 to TRBJ2-3; possibly TRBD2 for D (5 bases). The CDR3 is 15 residues long. The germline V gene encodes CDR1 SGHNT and CDR2 YYREEE (reference sequence). The ends were cut back, 2 bases at V and 1 base at J, with 11 bases in the middle. The CDR3 DNA is TGTGCCAGCAGCTTAACAATGCGGGGCACAGATACGCAGTATTTT. It encodes CASSLTMRGTDTQYF.

The chain recombines TRBV29-1 with TRBJ2-1, with a weak D call TRBD1 (6 bases). V lost 5 bases and J lost 2, with 16 bases in between. This CDR3 has 15 residues. Germline CDR1 SQVTM, CDR2 ANQGSEA. CDR3 coding DNA: TGCAGCGTTAAAGTACAGGGATTTCCCTACAATGAGCAGTTCTTC. This encodes CSVKVQGFPYNEQFF.